This T cell receptor (beta chain) is from a study of tumor-infiltrating lymphocytes in oesophageal squamous cell carcinoma. TCRdb itself ran the PCR reads through MiXCR, one entry per CDR3 protein. The sample consists of approximately 20,000 distinct CDR3 sequences, roughly 40% of them appearing once. There are 16 residues in the CDR3. Germline CDR1 and CDR2: LNHNV and YYDKDF (reference sequence). Trimming removed 0 bases at V and 13 bases at J, with 22 bases between. Details on this clonotype: This may come from a read error, since a much larger clone is one base off.

The receptor comes from a male donor with esophageal squamous cell carcinoma. Sequencing used esophageal tumor tissue. The V gene is TRBV15, the J gene TRBJ2-1, with D maybe TRBD2 (5 bases). The CDR3 DNA follows: TGTGCCACCAGCAGAGATAGGGCCTCCCGGGGAGAGACCCAGTTCTTC. It is translated as CATSRDRASRGETQFF. Using reference TRBV15 and TRBJ2-1 for the parts outside the CDR3, the full variable domain is DAMVIQNPRYQVTQFGKPVTLSCSQTLNHNVMYWYQQKSSQAPKLLFHYYDKDFNNEADTPDNFQSRRPNTSFCFLDIRSPGLGDTAMYLCATSRDRASRGETQFFGPGTRLTVL.